This T cell receptor (beta chain) was documented in a study of blood T cell repertoires in COVID-19. Study at large: Samples representing acute and convalescent COVID-19 were sourced from the United States, Italy and Spain. T cells, B-cell-depleted T cells, or PBMCs supplied cDNA or gDNA.

The germline V gene has CDR1 LNHDA and CDR2 SQIVND (reference sequence). Trimming left V 5 bases short and J 8 bases short, with 15 bases between. The CDR3 totals 13 residues. Methods used by the authors: Amplified reference gene primers provided the basis for estimating nucleated cell counts. Method: immunoSEQ multiplex PCR; TCRdb's copy keeps in-frame clones and lacks some. V, J and clone size derive from that table, while D and trimming were established from the DNA sequence. The table records about 30,000 clones, roughly 85% of them present only once. The source material was peripheral blood. The chain has TRBV19 and TRBJ1-2, with D perhaps TRBD1 (6 bases). The TCR originated in a man older than 75 with active COVID-19. For the CDR3, the DNA is TGTGCCAGTAGTGATCTGGGGGCTTGGGGCTACACCTTC. It translates to CASSDLGAWGYTF.